This T cell receptor (beta chain) was documented in a study of neurological immune-mediated disorders. The study, taken as a whole, reports: Healthy controls had more TCR clonal expansion than multiple sclerosis, which showed the least, whereas HTLV-1-associated myelopathy showed the most.

The table lists this clonotype with many counts. Its antigen is unknown. The cDNA was generated by 5'RACE with 10-nucleotide random UMIs. TCRdb re-called the 5' RACE reads with MiXCR, one entry per CDR3 protein. The repertoire holds about 38,000 distinct CDR3 sequences, with roughly 4.8% as singletons. Maryland, USA blood bank volunteers served as healthy controls. Libraries from sorted cells each used fewer than 1.1 million CD4+ or CD8+ T cells. The CDR3 is 15 residues long. Germline V gives CDR1 DFQATT, CDR2 SNEGSKA (reference sequence). V lost 6 bases and J lost 0, with 18 bases in between. The chain employs TRBV20-1 and TRBJ2-7; D is unclear. The sample comprised CD4+ T cells from blood. This clonotype was sampled from a man between 18 and 29 years old in good health. The DNA of the CDR3 is TGCAGTGCAACCCCCTTGGCTGGAATCTCCTACGAGCAGTACTTC. The encoded protein is CSATPLAGISYEQYF.